The 5 T cell receptor beta chains presented below share a single source sample, sequenced in a study of cytomegalovirus exposure and HLA in healthy donors. PCR used 60 Vbeta primers and 13 Jbeta primers. Sequenced by immunoSEQ multiplex PCR; TCRdb stores in-frame clones only, minus some. The sample has 200,000 or so clones; around 80% are singletons. Sequencing was done on a sample of PBMCs. The receptors come from a man between 18 and 35 years old in good health and CMV-seronegative.

The V call is TRBV7-3, the J call TRBJ1-2, with D hard to call. Trimming stripped 5 bases from V and 10 bases from J, with 20 bases between. Germline V gene sequence: CDR1 SGHTA, CDR2 FQGTGA. The CDR3 covers 14 residues. CDR3 residues: CASSPTLSSGDYTF. CDR3 nucleotides: TGTGCCAGCAGCCCGACCTTGTCCAGCGGAGACTACACCTTC.

CDR3: CASSLSGGGTTDTQYF. The DNA of the CDR3 is TGCGCCAGCAGCTTGTCGGGGGGAGGGACCACAGATACGCAGTATTTT. The chain recombines TRBV5-1 with TRBJ2-3, with 7 bases matching TRBD2. V shed 1 base, J shed 2 bases, and the junction held 7 bases outside the gene matches. Germline V CDR1 and CDR2: SGHRS, YFSETQ. The CDR3 sequence is 16 residues long.

With regard to this clone: The sample has other DNA sequences that encode this CDR3 too. This chain connects TRBV5-1 to TRBJ2-5, with D possibly being TRBD1 (5 bases). The germline gives CDR1 SGHRS, CDR2 YFSETQ. There are 14 residues in the CDR3. The V gene lost 5 bases and the J gene lost 7 bases, with 18 bases spanning the gap. For the CDR3, the DNA is TGCGCCAGCAGTATGGGGCAGGATACAGGGACCCAGTACTTC. Protein product: CASSMGQDTGTQYF.

The V call is TRBV28, the J call TRBJ1-2; no firm D call. Per the germline V gene, CDR1 is MDHEN and CDR2 is SYDVKM. Trimming took 10 bases from V and 5 from J, leaving 23 bases between them. CDR3 length: 15 residues. DNA for the CDR3: TGTGCCACCCTTGGGCTCGGCAGAACCTTGTATGGCTACACCTTC. Amino acid sequence: CATLGLGRTLYGYTF.

The J gene is TRBJ1-1, the V gene TRBV29-1; the D is unclear. Germline V lookup: CDR1 SQVTM, CDR2 ANQGSEA. The CDR3 is made up of 14 amino acids. Deletions cut 1 base from V and 2 bases from J, with 11 bases between. CDR3 sequence (DNA): TGCAGCGTTGAAGCCCAGAACCCCAACACTGAAGCTTTCTTT. Translation gives CSVEAQNPNTEAFF.